The 13 T cell receptor beta chains below all came from one sample that was sequenced in a study of shared T cell receptors in the human thymus. TCRdb's table, derived via immunoSEQ multiplex PCR, lists solely in-frame clones and lacks some. The sample lists about 660,000 clones, around 89% occurring once. The same specimen was also included in a second study, on human thymus T cells.

The sequenced sample was thymocytes. Every receptor here comes from a boy under two years old with a congenital heart defect.

The chain is built from TRBV2 and TRBJ2-5; 14 positions agree with TRBD2. Germline CDR1 reads SNHLY; CDR2 reads FYNNEI. The CDR3 covers 21 residues. V gave up 3 bases and J gave up 1 base; unmatched junction bases: 16. The DNA for the CDR3 is TGTGCCAGCAGTGATAATAACGGACTAGCGGGAGGAGCCCCTGCCCAAGAGACCCAGTACTTC. Translation: CASSDNNGLAGGAPAQETQYF. The full variable domain, with the rest looked up from reference TRBV2 and TRBJ2-5, is EPEVTQTPSHQVTQMGQEVILRCVPISNHLYFYWYRQILGQKVEFLVSFYNNEISEKSEIFDDQFSVERPDGSNFTLKIRSTKLEDSAMYFCASSDNNGLAGGAPAQETQYFGPGTRLLVL.

The genes are TRBV20-1 and TRBJ2-7; 7 nucleotides align to TRBD2. V gave up 3 bases and J gave up 10 bases; unmatched junction bases: 6. The V gene's germline CDR1 is DFQATT and CDR2 SNEGSKA (reference sequence). CDR3 size: 11 residues. The CDR3 here is CSASSGRVQYF. CDR3 nucleotide sequence: TGCAGTGCTAGTAGCGGGCGAGTCCAGTACTTC.

V gene TRBV27 combines with J gene TRBJ2-1, with D maybe TRBD2 (6 bases). This CDR3 contains 11 residues. Trimming stripped 6 bases from V and 9 bases from J, with 9 bases between. Germline-derived CDR1 and CDR2 are MNHEY and SMNVEV (reference sequence). The CDR3 loop is CASRGGSEQFF. Here the CDR3 DNA reads TGTGCCAGCAGGGGAGGAAGTGAGCAGTTCTTC.

The DNA of the CDR3 is TGTGCCCCTAAGGGGTCTGGAAACACCATATATTTT. Its translation: CAPKGSGNTIYF. The chain has TRBV30 and TRBJ1-3; D is possibly TRBD1 (5 bases). CDR3 length equals 12 residues. The germline gives CDR1 GTSNPN, CDR2 SVGIG (reference sequence). V was pared by 8 bases and J by 1 base, with 9 bases between.

V gene TRBV7-2 combines with J gene TRBJ2-7, with D possibly TRBD1 on 5 matching bases. V was pared by 4 bases and J by 2 bases, with 12 bases between. The CDR3 consists of 14 residues. Germline-derived CDR1 and CDR2 are SGHTA and FQGNSA. The CDR3 region has the DNA TGTGCCAGCAGCTCCCGATGGACAACCTACGAGCAGTACTTC. This sequence encodes CASSSRWTTYEQYF.

The rearrangement links TRBV19 to TRBJ1-5; D possibly corresponds to TRBD1 (5 bases). Germline values: CDR1 LNHDA, CDR2 SQIVND (reference sequence). V lost 7 bases and J 5 bases, leaving 15 bases between the germline ends. The length of the CDR3 is 14 residues. CDR3 sequence (DNA): TGTGCCAGTACCTGGGGCGTGGCGGATCAGCCCCAGCATTTT. Translation: CASTWGVADQPQHF.

This clone was recorded once. The chain has TRBV9 and TRBJ2-7, with a tentative D call TRBD2 (5 bases). This CDR3 is built from 14 residues. V gave up 4 bases and J gave up 1 base, with 12 bases separating them. Germline V gene lookup returns CDR1 SGDLS and CDR2 YYNGEE. The CDR3 loop reads CASSPRQRSYEQYF. The CDR3 nucleotides are TGTGCCAGCAGCCCACGCCAGCGGTCCTACGAGCAGTACTTC.

The gene calls are TRBV29-1 and TRBJ2-7; TRBD2 aligns across 9 bases. CDR1 and CDR2 (germline): SQVTM, ANQGSEA. The CDR3 loop spans 16 amino acids. The trim removed 6 bases at V and 3 bases at J, leaving 15 bases unmatched. The CDR3 DNA is TGCAGCGTCGAGGTTCCTAGCGGGAACTACCTCTACGAGCAGTACTTC. Translation gives CSVEVPSGNYLYEQYF.

This chain links TRBV6-4 with TRBJ1-2; possible D gene TRBD1, 6 bases. The CDR3 length is 12 residues. Trimming took off 10 bases at V and 1 base at J, with 10 bases between the two ends. Germline V gives CDR1 MRHNA, CDR2 SNTAGT. This CDR3 is CATTGSNYGYTF. The CDR3 coding sequence is TGTGCCACCACAGGGAGTAACTATGGCTACACCTTC.

The V gene is TRBV15, the J gene TRBJ2-5; TRBD1 aligns across 9 bases. The germline CDR1 and CDR2 sequences are LNHNV and YYDKDF (reference sequence). Trimming at V came to 2 bases and at J to 3 bases, leaving 1 base not matched to a gene. The CDR3 is 14 residues long. The CDR3 is CATSRRQGEETQYF. As DNA, the CDR3 is TGTGCCACCAGCAGACGACAGGGGGAAGAGACCCAGTACTTC.

The chain has TRBV19 and TRBJ2-1; 15 bases fit TRBD2. Losses at the gene ends were 2 bases for V and 8 bases for J; bases not matched to a gene: 13. From germline, CDR1 is LNHDA and CDR2 SQIVND (reference sequence). The CDR3 consists of 19 residues. The CDR3 protein is CASSIRGFFGLAGGDEQFF. The CDR3 DNA reads as TGTGCCAGTAGTATACGGGGCTTCTTCGGACTAGCGGGAGGGGATGAGCAGTTCTTC.

This clone was found once. V usage is TRBV28 and J usage is TRBJ2-7; 7 nucleotides agree with TRBD1. V was clipped by 5 bases and J by 5 bases; unmatched bases: 12. This CDR3 region has 15 residues. The germline CDR1 and CDR2 sequences are MDHEN and SYDVKM. The CDR3 coding sequence is TGTGCCAGCAGTGCCATCCCGCGACAGGGACACGAGCAGTACTTC. Translating gives CASSAIPRQGHEQYF.

This clone was recorded only once. The CDR3 DNA is TGTGCCAGCAGTCCTAAGACAGGGTCGGGCACTGAAGCTTTCTTT. Its protein product is CASSPKTGSGTEAFF. The V and J genes are TRBV27 and TRBJ1-1, with 7 bases fitting TRBD1. This CDR3 contains 15 residues. J was trimmed by 4 bases and V by 5 bases; bases with no gene match: 10. Per germline, CDR1 MNHEY and CDR2 SMNVEV (reference sequence).